This T cell receptor (beta chain) was sequenced for a study of cytomegalovirus exposure and HLA in healthy donors. The CDR3 runs 15 residues. V lost 3 bases, J lost 10 bases, and 8 bases stayed unmatched. Looked up from germline, CDR1 is SGHRS and CDR2 is YFSETQ. The PCR was carried out with 60 Vbeta primers and 13 Jbeta primers. The method was immunoSEQ multiplex PCR; TCRdb's version includes in-frame clones alone and lacks a portion of them. The data contain fewer than 250,000 clones, 65% to 85% of them singletons. The chain links TRBV5-1 to TRBJ1-6, with 9 positions matching TRBD1. The sequenced material came from PBMCs. The TCR originated in a woman younger than 35 in good health and CMV-seronegative. The CDR3 DNA is TGCGCCAGCAGCTCGTGGGGACAGGGAGGCTCACCCCTCCACTTT. Translation gives CASSSWGQGGSPLHF. The entire variable domain, with the rest obtained from reference TRBV5-1 and TRBJ1-6, is as follows: KAGVTQTPRYLIKTRGQQVTLSCSPISGHRSVSWYQQTPGQGLQFLFEYFSETQRNKGNFPGRFSGRQFSNSRSEMNVSTLELGDSALYLCASSSWGQGGSPLHFGNGTRLTVT.